This TCR beta chain was observed in a study of cytomegalovirus exposure and HLA in healthy donors. Looking at the study overall: In a later analysis, the 120 or so validation repertoires were reported to have used the same platform as the roughly 700 first-cohort repertoires.

Here immunoSEQ multiplex PCR was the method, and the copy in TCRdb shows in-frame clones only, minus some. The data hold fewer than 120,000 clones, with over 85% observed a single time. J lost 5 bases, V lost 5 bases, and 10 bases had no gene match. CDR3 length equals 15 residues. Germline loops: CDR1 SGHTA, CDR2 FQGNSA. This TCR was recovered from a woman between 18 and 29 years old in good health and CMV-seronegative. Material: PBMCs. The V and J genes are TRBV7-2 and TRBJ1-2; 8 nucleotides align to TRBD1. CDR3 amino acids: CASSQPWTGRYGYTF. The CDR3 DNA reads as TGTGCCAGCAGCCAACCATGGACAGGGAGGTATGGCTACACCTTC.